This T cell receptor (beta chain) is from a study of shared clonotypes between healthy human individuals. Study-level results: In four donors, around 5.5% of naive CD4 clonotypes appeared in common. Donors were few, which limited the genetic and exposure-history diversity represented.

In regard to this clone: Its antigen is still unknown.

It was CD45RO-negative cells, positively selected for CCR7, that made up naive CD8 cells, with terminally differentiated effector memory CD45RA+ cells excluded. Germline CDR1 reads SGHVS; CDR2 reads FQNEAQ. V dropped 2 bases and J dropped 0 bases, with 11 bases sitting between them. The CDR3 covers 15 residues. Some clones are missing from TCRdb's copy, which holds only in-frame ones; the method was immunoSEQ multiplex PCR. The profile shows millions of clones, around 96% of them singletons. This TCR came from a young man in good health. V is TRBV7-8 and J is TRBJ2-7; D is unresolved. The sequenced material came from naive CD8+ T cells sorted from blood. CDR3 nucleotide sequence: TGTGCCAGCAGCTTATGGACGCGGAGCTCCTACGAGCAGTACTTC. Protein sequence: CASSLWTRSSYEQYF.